The T cell receptor beta chain under discussion was sequenced for a study of Tregs in tolerant kidney transplant recipients. Sequenced by immunoSEQ multiplex PCR; TCRdb stores in-frame clones only, minus some. This table holds 35,000 to 55,000 clones, around 90% found once. Germline V gene lookup returns CDR1 LNHNV and CDR2 YYDKDF (reference sequence). Trimming removed 0 bases at V and 3 bases at J, with 8 bases between. CDR3 size: 14 residues. V and J are TRBV15 and TRBJ1-2; D is perhaps TRBD1 (5 bases). The origin of this receptor is a human donor in good health. Sequencing input: Tregs from blood. CDR3 residues: CATSRDGGDYGYTF. CDR3 nucleotides: TGTGCCACCAGCAGAGATGGGGGGGACTATGGCTACACCTTC.